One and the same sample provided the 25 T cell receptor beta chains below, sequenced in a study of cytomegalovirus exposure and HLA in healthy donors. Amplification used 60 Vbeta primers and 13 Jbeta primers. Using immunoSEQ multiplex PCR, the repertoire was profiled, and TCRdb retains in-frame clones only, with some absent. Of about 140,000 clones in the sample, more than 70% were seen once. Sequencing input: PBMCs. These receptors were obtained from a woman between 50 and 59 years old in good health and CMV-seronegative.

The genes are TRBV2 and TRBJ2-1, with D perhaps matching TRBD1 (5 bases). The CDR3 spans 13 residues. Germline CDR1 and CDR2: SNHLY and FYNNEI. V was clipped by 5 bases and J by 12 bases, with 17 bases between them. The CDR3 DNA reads TGTGCCAGCAGTACAGACAGATACATGACGCAGTTCTTC. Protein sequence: CASSTDRYMTQFF.

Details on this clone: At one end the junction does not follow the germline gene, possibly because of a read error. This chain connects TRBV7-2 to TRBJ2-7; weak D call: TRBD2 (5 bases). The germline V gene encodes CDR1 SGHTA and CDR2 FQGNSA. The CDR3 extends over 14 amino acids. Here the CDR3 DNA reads TGCGCCAGCAGCTCAACCCGGACTTTATACGAGCAGTACTTC. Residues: CASSSTRTLYEQYF.

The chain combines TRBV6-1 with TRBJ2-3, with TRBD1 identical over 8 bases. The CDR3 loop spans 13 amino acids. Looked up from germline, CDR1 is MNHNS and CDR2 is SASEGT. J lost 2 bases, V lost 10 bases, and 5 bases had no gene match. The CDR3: CATNRGDTDTQYF. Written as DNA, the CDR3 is TGTGCCACGAACAGGGGGGACACAGATACGCAGTATTTT.

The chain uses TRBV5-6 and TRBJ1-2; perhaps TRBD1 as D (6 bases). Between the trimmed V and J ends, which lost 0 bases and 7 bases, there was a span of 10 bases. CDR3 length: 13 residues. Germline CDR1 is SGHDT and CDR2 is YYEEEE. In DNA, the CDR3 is TGTGCCAGCAGCTTGGAACAGGGTTTTGGCTACACCTTC. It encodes CASSLEQGFGYTF.

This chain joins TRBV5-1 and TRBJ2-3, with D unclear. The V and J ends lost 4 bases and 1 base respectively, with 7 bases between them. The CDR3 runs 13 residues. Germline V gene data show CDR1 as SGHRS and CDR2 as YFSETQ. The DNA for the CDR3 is TGCGCCAGCAGCGAACAAGGCACAGATACGCAGTATTTT. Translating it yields CASSEQGTDTQYF.

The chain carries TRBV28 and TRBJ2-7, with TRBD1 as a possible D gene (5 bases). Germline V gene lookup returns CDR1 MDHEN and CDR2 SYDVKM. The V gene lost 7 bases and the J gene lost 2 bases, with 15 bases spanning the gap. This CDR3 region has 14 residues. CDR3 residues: CASKGQVITYEQYF. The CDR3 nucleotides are TGTGCCAGCAAAGGACAAGTAATCACCTACGAGCAGTACTTC.

The CDR3 reads CASSTRTFLSTDTQYF. The CDR3 bases are TGTGCCAGTAGTACCAGGACATTTCTTAGCACAGATACGCAGTATTTT. The V call is TRBV19, the J call TRBJ2-3; tentative D call: TRBD1 (5 bases). Germline V gene lookup returns CDR1 LNHDA and CDR2 SQIVND (reference sequence). The CDR3 is 16 residues long. Trimming took 4 bases from V and 0 from J, leaving 14 bases between them.

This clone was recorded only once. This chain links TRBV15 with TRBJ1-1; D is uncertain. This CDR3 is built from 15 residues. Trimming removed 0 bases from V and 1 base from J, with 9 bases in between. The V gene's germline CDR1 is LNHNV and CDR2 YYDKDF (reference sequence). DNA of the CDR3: TGTGCCACCAGCAGAGATTGGGCCCAGAACACTGAAGCTTTCTTT. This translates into CATSRDWAQNTEAFF.

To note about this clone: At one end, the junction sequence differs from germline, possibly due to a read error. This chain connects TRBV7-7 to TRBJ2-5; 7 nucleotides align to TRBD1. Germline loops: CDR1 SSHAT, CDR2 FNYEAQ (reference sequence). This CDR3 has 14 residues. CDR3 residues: CASSPTGVGETQYF. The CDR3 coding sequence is TGTGCTAGCAGCCCAACAGGGGTAGGAGAGACCCAGTACTTC.

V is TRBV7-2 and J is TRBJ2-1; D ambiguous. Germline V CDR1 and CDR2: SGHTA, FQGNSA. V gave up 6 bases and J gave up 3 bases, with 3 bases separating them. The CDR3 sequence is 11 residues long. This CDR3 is CASSYYNEQFF. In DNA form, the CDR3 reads TGTGCCAGCAGTTACTACAATGAGCAGTTCTTC.

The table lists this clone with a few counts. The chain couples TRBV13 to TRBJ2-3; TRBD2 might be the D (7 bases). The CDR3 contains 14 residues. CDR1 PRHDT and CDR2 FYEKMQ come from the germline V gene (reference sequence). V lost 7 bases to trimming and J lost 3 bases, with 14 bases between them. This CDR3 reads CASTEGGWTDTQYF. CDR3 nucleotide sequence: TGTGCCAGCACGGAGGGGGGGTGGACAGATACGCAGTATTTT.

In nucleotides, the CDR3 is TGTGCCTGGAGGCCGGGGCACAGGGGGGGAAATGAGCAGTTCTTC. It codes for CAWRPGHRGGNEQFF. This sequence joins TRBV30 and TRBJ2-1; D is perhaps TRBD1 (8 bases). V lost 3 bases to trimming and J lost 7 bases, with 19 bases between them. This CDR3 has 15 amino acids. CDR1 and CDR2 from the germline V gene are GTSNPN and SVGIG (reference sequence).

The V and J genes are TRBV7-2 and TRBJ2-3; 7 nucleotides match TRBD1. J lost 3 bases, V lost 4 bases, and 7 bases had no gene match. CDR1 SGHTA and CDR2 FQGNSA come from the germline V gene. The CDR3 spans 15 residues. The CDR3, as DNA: TGTGCCAGCAGCTCAAACACAGGGGTTACAGATACGCAGTATTTT. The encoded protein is CASSSNTGVTDTQYF.

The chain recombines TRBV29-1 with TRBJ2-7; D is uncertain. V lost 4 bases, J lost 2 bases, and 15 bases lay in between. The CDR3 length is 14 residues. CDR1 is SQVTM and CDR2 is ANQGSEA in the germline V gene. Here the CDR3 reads CSVAHARVTYEQYF. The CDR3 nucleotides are TGCAGCGTTGCACACGCTCGGGTAACCTACGAGCAGTACTTC.

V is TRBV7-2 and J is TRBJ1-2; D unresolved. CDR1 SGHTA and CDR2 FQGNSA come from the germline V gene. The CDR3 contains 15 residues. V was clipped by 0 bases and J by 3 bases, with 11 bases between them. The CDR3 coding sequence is TGTGCCAGCAGCTTAGCGGCGGCAGACCACTATGGCTACACCTTC. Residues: CASSLAAADHYGYTF.

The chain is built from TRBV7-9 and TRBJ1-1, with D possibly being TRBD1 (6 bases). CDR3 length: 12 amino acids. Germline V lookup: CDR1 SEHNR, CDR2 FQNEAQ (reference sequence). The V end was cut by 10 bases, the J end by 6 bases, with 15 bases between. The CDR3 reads CAIIQGPAEAFF. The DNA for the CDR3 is TGTGCCATAATACAGGGTCCAGCTGAAGCTTTCTTT.

The CDR3 nucleotides are TGTGCCAGCAGTTCCGGGGGGAGCAATCAGCCCCAGCATTTT. This translates into CASSSGGSNQPQHF. The rearrangement links TRBV9 to TRBJ1-5; a weak D match, TRBD1 (5 bases). The germline V and J ends were trimmed by 5 bases and 1 base, with 10 bases remaining between them. The CDR3 spans 14 residues. Germline V gives CDR1 SGDLS, CDR2 YYNGEE.

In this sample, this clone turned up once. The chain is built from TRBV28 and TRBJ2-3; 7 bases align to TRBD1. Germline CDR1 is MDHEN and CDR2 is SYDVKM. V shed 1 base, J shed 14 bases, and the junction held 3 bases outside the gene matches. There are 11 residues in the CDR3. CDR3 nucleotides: TGTGCCAGCAGTTTATCAGGGGGACCGTATTTT. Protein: CASSLSGGPYF.

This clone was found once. CDR3 in DNA: TGTGCCAGCAGCCCAGAGGGCAGGGGAGCAGATACGCAGTATTTT. It yields the protein CASSPEGRGADTQYF. The chain is built from TRBV7-2 and TRBJ2-3; D is possibly TRBD1 (6 bases). Trimming cost V 5 bases and J 4 bases, with 16 bases left between them. The CDR3 consists of 15 residues. Germline V gene lookup returns CDR1 SGHTA and CDR2 FQGNSA.

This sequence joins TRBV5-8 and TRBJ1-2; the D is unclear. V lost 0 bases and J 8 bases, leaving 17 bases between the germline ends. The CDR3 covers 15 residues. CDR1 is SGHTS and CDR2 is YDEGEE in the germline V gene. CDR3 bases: TGTGCCAGCAGCTTGGAATCTTGGAGTACGGAGGGCTACACCTTC. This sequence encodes CASSLESWSTEGYTF.

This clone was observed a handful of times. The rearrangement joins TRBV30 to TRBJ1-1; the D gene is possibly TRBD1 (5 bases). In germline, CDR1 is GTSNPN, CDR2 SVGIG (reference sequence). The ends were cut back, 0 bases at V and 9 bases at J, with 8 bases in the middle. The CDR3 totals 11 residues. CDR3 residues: CAWSVDSKAFF. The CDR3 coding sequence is TGTGCCTGGAGTGTTGACAGTAAAGCTTTCTTT.

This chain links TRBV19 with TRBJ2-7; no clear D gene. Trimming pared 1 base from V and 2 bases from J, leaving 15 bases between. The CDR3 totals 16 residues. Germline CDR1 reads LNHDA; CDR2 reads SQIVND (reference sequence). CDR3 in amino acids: CASSIGVTVNPYEQYF. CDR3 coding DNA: TGTGCCAGTAGTATAGGCGTAACGGTGAATCCCTACGAGCAGTACTTC.

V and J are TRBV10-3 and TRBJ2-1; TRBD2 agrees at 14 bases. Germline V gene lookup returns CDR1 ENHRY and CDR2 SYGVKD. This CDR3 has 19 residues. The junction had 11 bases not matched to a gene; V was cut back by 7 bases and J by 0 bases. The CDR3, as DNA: TGTGCCATCACCTCAGGGGGACTAGCGGGGGTACGCTCCTACAATGAGCAGTTCTTC. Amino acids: CAITSGGLAGVRSYNEQFF.

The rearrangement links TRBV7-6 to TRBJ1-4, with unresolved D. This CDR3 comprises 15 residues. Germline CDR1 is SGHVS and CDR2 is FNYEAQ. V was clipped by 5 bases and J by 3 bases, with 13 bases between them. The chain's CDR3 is CASSLRRESNEKLFF. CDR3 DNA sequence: TGTGCCAGCAGCCTAAGGCGGGAATCTAATGAAAAACTGTTTTTT. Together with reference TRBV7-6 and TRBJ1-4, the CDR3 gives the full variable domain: GAGVSQSPRYKVTKRGQDVALRCDPISGHVSLYWYRQALGQGPEFLTYFNYEAQQDKSGLPNDRFSAERPEGSISTLTIQRTEQRDSAMYRCASSLRRESNEKLFFGSGTQLSVL.

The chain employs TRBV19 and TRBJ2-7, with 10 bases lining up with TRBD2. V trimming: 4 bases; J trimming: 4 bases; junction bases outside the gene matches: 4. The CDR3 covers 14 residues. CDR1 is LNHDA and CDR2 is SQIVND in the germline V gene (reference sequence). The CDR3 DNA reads TGTGCCAGTAGTAAACTAGCGGGGCCTTACGAGCAGTACTTC. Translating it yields CASSKLAGPYEQYF.